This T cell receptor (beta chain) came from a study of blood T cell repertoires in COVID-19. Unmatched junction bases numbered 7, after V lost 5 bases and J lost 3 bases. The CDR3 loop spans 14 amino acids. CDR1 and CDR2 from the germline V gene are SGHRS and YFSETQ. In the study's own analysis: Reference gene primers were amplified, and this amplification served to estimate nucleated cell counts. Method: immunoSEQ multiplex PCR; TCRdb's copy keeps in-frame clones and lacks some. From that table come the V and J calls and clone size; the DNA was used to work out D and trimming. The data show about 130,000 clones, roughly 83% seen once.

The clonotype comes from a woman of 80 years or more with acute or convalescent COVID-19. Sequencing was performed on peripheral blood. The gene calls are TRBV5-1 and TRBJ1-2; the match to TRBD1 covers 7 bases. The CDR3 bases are TGCGCCAGCAGGCGAACCGGGACAGACTATGGCTACACCTTC. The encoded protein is CASRRTGTDYGYTF.